The 32 T cell receptor beta chains below come from one sample, sequenced in a study of T cells after yellow fever vaccination. TCRdb independently ran MiXCR on the 5' RACE reads; one entry per CDR3 protein. The data hold 250,000 to 400,000 distinct CDR3 sequences, with approximately 4% observed a single time. This specimen consisted of PBMCs, obtained 5 days after the yellow fever booster vaccination. Source of these receptors: a man aged 18 to 29 who received the YFV17D yellow fever vaccine.

In DNA, the CDR3 is TGCGCCAGCAGCGAGGACAGTTTTAATGAAAAACTGTTTTTT. Translated, it gives CASSEDSFNEKLFF. The rearrangement links TRBV5-1 to TRBJ1-4, with D possibly TRBD1 on 6 matching bases. The CDR3 spans 14 residues. V shed 4 bases and J shed 4 bases, with 11 bases lying between them. Germline assignment: CDR1 SGHRS and CDR2 YFSETQ.

In this sample, this clonotype turned up a few times. V and J are TRBV7-2 and TRBJ2-5, with 9 positions matching TRBD2. CDR1 SGHTA and CDR2 FQGNSA come from the germline V gene. This CDR3 has 16 residues. After removal of 5 bases from V and 4 bases from J, the junction contained 11 bases not matched to a gene. The CDR3 DNA reads as TGTGCCAGCAGCAAGCAACTAGCGGGTGTGGGAGAGACCCAGTACTTC. The encoded protein is CASSKQLAGVGETQYF. Full variable domain (missing parts from reference TRBV7-2 and TRBJ2-5): GAGVSQSPSNKVTEKGKDVELRCDPISGHTALYWYRQSLGQGLEFLIYFQGNSAPDKSGLPSDRFSAERTGGSVSTLTIQRTQQEDSAVYLCASSKQLAGVGETQYFGPGTRLLVL.

This clonotype was counted a single time. The gene calls are TRBV20-1 and TRBJ1-1, with D possibly matching TRBD1 (5 bases). V dropped 5 bases and J dropped 4 bases, with 20 bases sitting between them. CDR3 size: 15 residues. Per the germline V gene, CDR1 is DFQATT and CDR2 is SNEGSKA (reference sequence). The CDR3 DNA follows: TGCAGTGCTCCGCGGGGGGGGTCGGGTGGCACTGAAGCTTTCTTT. Its protein is CSAPRGGSGGTEAFF.

The chain is built from TRBV5-1 and TRBJ2-5; no definite D call. The germline V and J ends were trimmed by 0 bases and 4 bases, with 13 bases remaining between them. Germline V lookup: CDR1 SGHRS, CDR2 YFSETQ. This CDR3 has 15 amino acids. The CDR3 spells CASSLGSAAGETQYF. CDR3 nucleotides: TGCGCCAGCAGCTTGGGGTCGGCGGCCGGAGAGACCCAGTACTTC.

This clonotype was picked up a small number of times. The V call is TRBV5-4, the J call TRBJ2-1; D may be TRBD1 (5 bases). The CDR3 is made up of 14 amino acids. Trimming took 2 bases from V and 7 from J, leaving 13 bases between them. Germline V gene sequence: CDR1 SGHNT, CDR2 YYREEE (reference sequence). The CDR3 protein is CASSFGRVGNEQFF. DNA for the CDR3: TGTGCCAGCAGCTTCGGCAGGGTGGGGAATGAGCAGTTCTTC.

A few counts support this clonotype. CDR3 loop: CSARPGPIPNEQFF. The CDR3 nucleotides read TGCAGTGCTAGACCGGGACCCATCCCCAATGAGCAGTTCTTC. The J gene is TRBJ2-1, the V gene TRBV20-1; D is perhaps TRBD1 or TRBD2 (5 bases each). This CDR3 spans 14 amino acids. Trimming removed 2 bases from V and 6 bases from J, with 14 bases in between. Germline V gene data show CDR1 as DFQATT and CDR2 as SNEGSKA (reference sequence).

This chain uses TRBV5-5 with TRBJ1-2; D call uncertain. The germline V gene has CDR1 SGHKS and CDR2 YYEKEE (reference sequence). The CDR3 is 12 amino acids. Trimming removed 2 bases at V and 3 bases at J, with 5 bases between. CDR3 region: CASSFRDYGYTF. The CDR3 bases are TGTGCCAGCAGCTTTAGGGACTATGGCTACACCTTC.

There are many counts of this clonotype. V usage is TRBV5-1 and J usage is TRBJ1-5; unclear D gene. The CDR3 is 15 amino acids. Between the trimmed V and J ends, which lost 1 base and 5 bases, there was a span of 13 bases. Germline CDR1 SGHRS, CDR2 YFSETQ. CDR3 DNA sequence: TGCGCCAGCAGCTTGAGGTTCGGATTTGATCAGCCCCAGCATTTT. It yields the protein CASSLRFGFDQPQHF.

About this clonotype: A read error is possible here, since a much larger clone lies one base away. The chain uses TRBV6-5 and TRBJ2-5; 7 bases line up with TRBD1. CDR3 size: 15 residues. The trim removed 4 bases at V and 2 bases at J, leaving 7 bases unmatched. CDR1 is MNHEY and CDR2 is SVGAGI in the germline V gene. CDR3 loop: CASSCHRGPQETQYF. Here the CDR3 DNA reads TGTGCCAGCAGTTGCCACAGGGGACCTCAAGAGACCCAGTACTTC.

A word on this clonotype: One junction end does not reproduce the germline sequence, and a read error may be involved. CDR3 residues: CDSSRRRAGNTIYF. The CDR3 DNA follows: TGTGACAGCAGTCGGAGACGGGCTGGAAACACCATATATTTT. The chain joins TRBV28 to TRBJ1-3; no clear D gene. The CDR3 covers 14 residues. Germline loops: CDR1 MDHEN, CDR2 SYDVKM.

In its sample, this clonotype was seen a few times. J is TRBJ2-5 and V is TRBV18, with D possibly TRBD1 on 5 matching bases. This CDR3 has 16 residues. Germline CDR1 KGHSH, CDR2 LQKENI. Trimming cost V 3 bases and J 1 base, with 15 bases left between them. CDR3 sequence (DNA): TGTGCCAGCTCACCGACCGAAGAGACAGCCCAAGAGACCCAGTACTTC. Encoded protein: CASSPTEETAQETQYF.

Only a few counts were recorded for this clonotype. This chain uses TRBV29-1 with TRBJ2-3, with a weak D call TRBD1 (5 bases). Germline loops: CDR1 SQVTM, CDR2 ANQGSEA. V gave up 0 bases and J gave up 5 bases, with 15 bases separating them. This CDR3 contains 15 residues. The CDR3, as DNA: TGCAGCGTTGAAGATCAGGGCAGAACCAGAGATACGCAGTATTTT. Its protein is CSVEDQGRTRDTQYF.

This clonotype occurred a few times. The chain combines TRBV12-3 or TRBV12-4 with TRBJ1-4, with a weak D call TRBD1 (5 bases). This CDR3 is 15 amino acids long. Trimming took off 6 bases at V and 5 bases at J, with 16 bases between the two ends. The CDR3: CASSPSRGLNEKLFF. Here the CDR3 DNA reads TGTGCCAGCAGCCCATCCCGGGGCCTAAATGAAAAACTGTTTTTT.

This clonotype showed up many times. At one boundary the junction diverges from the germline segment, which might be a read error. The rearrangement joins TRBV5-1 to TRBJ2-3; either TRBD1 or TRBD2 may supply D (6 bases each). The CDR3 length is 15 residues. The germline V gene encodes CDR1 SGHRS and CDR2 YFSETQ. In DNA form, the CDR3 reads TGCGCCAGCACCTTGCAGGGGACTAGCACAGATACGCAGTATTTT. It is translated as CASTLQGTSTDTQYF.

This clonotype occurred a few times. J is TRBJ2-4 and V is TRBV6-2 or TRBV6-3; D is uncertain. This CDR3 is 13 amino acids long. Trimming shortened V by 6 bases and J by 8 bases, and 14 bases separated the two germline ends. Germline values: CDR1 MNHEY, CDR2 SVGEGT. The CDR3: CASRSPLEDIQYF. The CDR3 DNA reads as TGTGCCAGCAGGAGCCCTCTCGAGGACATTCAGTACTTC.

This clonotype was recorded a few times. V gene TRBV6-5 combines with J gene TRBJ2-1, with D possibly being TRBD1 (6 bases). The CDR3 has 13 amino acids. CDR1 is MNHEY and CDR2 is SVGAGI in the germline V gene. With 6 bases removed from V and 8 bases from J, the gap between germline ends came to 14 bases. The CDR3 loop is CASSWVTGYEQFF. DNA for the CDR3: TGTGCCAGCAGCTGGGTAACAGGGTATGAGCAGTTCTTC.

The CDR3 sequence is CASSQDLDGRNEQFF. In nucleotides, the CDR3 is TGTGCCAGCAGCCAAGATCTGGACGGTCGCAATGAGCAGTTCTTC. The chain carries TRBV4-2 and TRBJ2-1, with D hard to call. Germline V gene sequence: CDR1 LGHNA, CDR2 YNFKEQ. The CDR3 has 15 amino acids. Between the trimmed V and J ends, which lost 0 bases and 6 bases, there was a span of 12 bases.

This clonotype has more than one count but fewer than ten. The rearrangement links TRBV7-6 to TRBJ2-7; 11 nucleotides align to TRBD2. The junction had 13 bases not matched to a gene; V was cut back by 5 bases and J by 7 bases. Germline V CDR1 and CDR2: SGHVS, FNYEAQ. This CDR3 is 16 amino acids long. The chain's CDR3 is CASSPGTSGELGEQYF. The CDR3 coding sequence is TGTGCCAGCAGCCCCGGGACTAGCGGTGAATTGGGGGAGCAGTACTTC.

This clonotype has more than one count but fewer than ten. The J gene is TRBJ2-1, the V gene TRBV18; 8 nucleotides line up with TRBD2. The CDR3 is made up of 16 amino acids. Germline trimming cut 3 bases from V and 5 bases from J; bases unmatched to any gene: 9. Germline-derived CDR1 and CDR2 are KGHSH and LQKENI. CDR3: CASSPPRGGTDNEQFF. The CDR3 DNA follows: TGTGCCAGCTCACCGCCCCGCGGGGGGACCGACAATGAGCAGTTCTTC.

This clonotype was counted only a few times. J is TRBJ1-2 and V is TRBV28; possible D gene TRBD1, 5 bases. Trimming took off 6 bases at V and 5 bases at J, with 19 bases between the two ends. The CDR3 runs 15 residues. Germline V CDR1 and CDR2: MDHEN, SYDVKM. The CDR3 DNA is TGTGCCAGCAGCCTCCCCCCCGGGACCCTGTATGGCTACACCTTC. This sequence encodes CASSLPPGTLYGYTF.

The rearrangement uses TRBV28 and TRBJ2-7, with D hard to call. V was trimmed by 1 base and J by 7 bases, leaving 8 bases between them. CDR1 is MDHEN, CDR2 SYDVKM, per germline. The CDR3 consists of 12 residues. The CDR3: CASSLSPREQYF. In DNA form, the CDR3 reads TGTGCCAGCAGTTTATCACCCAGGGAGCAGTACTTC. The full variable domain, in which reference TRBV28 and TRBJ2-7 provide the parts outside the CDR3, is DVKVTQSSRYLVKRTGEKVFLECVQDMDHENMFWYRQDPGLGLRLIYFSYDVKMKEKGDIPEGYSVSREKKERFSLILESASTNQTSMYLCASSLSPREQYFGPGTRLTVT.

The sample holds a few counts of this clonotype. The CDR3 DNA reads TGTGCCAGCAGACGACTAGCGGGGGCCTTTGGCAATGAGCAGTTCTTC. Protein product: CASRRLAGAFGNEQFF. The chain is built from TRBV11-2 and TRBJ2-1; 12 bases fit TRBD2. V dropped 6 bases and J dropped 6; count of bases not matched to a gene: 9. CDR1 is SGHAT and CDR2 is FQNNGV in the germline V gene. This CDR3 contains 16 residues.

The chain is built from TRBV5-1 and TRBJ1-1; 7 nucleotides line up with TRBD1. The CDR3 extends over 16 amino acids. Germline CDR1 and CDR2: SGHRS and YFSETQ. J lost 0 bases, V lost 4 bases, and 9 bases had no gene match. The CDR3 is CASSPGTVGLNTEAFF. CDR3 nucleotides: TGCGCCAGCAGCCCCGGGACAGTGGGGTTGAACACTGAAGCTTTCTTT.

This clonotype has only a few counts. V is TRBV25-1 and J is TRBJ2-7; TRBD1 agrees at 7 bases. CDR1 and CDR2 from the germline V gene are MGHDK and SYGVNS. The CDR3 loop spans 15 amino acids. Germline trimming cut 1 base from V and 1 base from J; bases unmatched to any gene: 4. CDR3 in amino acids: CASSESSGGSYEQYF. Here the CDR3 DNA reads TGTGCCAGCAGTGAATCGTCAGGGGGTTCCTACGAGCAGTACTTC.

In its sample, this clonotype was seen a few times. This rearrangement joins TRBV12-3 or TRBV12-4 to TRBJ2-3, with 8 positions matching TRBD2. The CDR3 sequence is 16 residues long. Trimming at V came to 7 bases and at J to 4 bases, leaving 13 bases not matched to a gene. CDR3 sequence: CASIRRGSGASDTQYF. Written as DNA, the CDR3 is TGTGCCAGCATCCGAAGGGGTAGCGGGGCCTCAGATACGCAGTATTTT.

CDR3 amino acids: CSVAVDFSTDTQYF. DNA of the CDR3: TGCAGCGTCGCGGTCGATTTTAGCACAGATACGCAGTATTTT. The gene calls are TRBV29-1 and TRBJ2-3; D unclear. CDR3 length: 14 amino acids. V gave up 6 bases and J gave up 0 bases, with 13 bases separating them. CDR1 and CDR2 from the germline V gene are SQVTM and ANQGSEA.

A few counts support this clonotype. The chain recombines TRBV10-3 with TRBJ2-1; unclear D gene. This CDR3 region has 11 residues. The germline CDR1 and CDR2 sequences are ENHRY and SYGVKD. V lost 0 bases to trimming and J lost 9 bases, with 3 bases between them. The CDR3, as DNA: TGTGCCATCAGTGAGTCCGGTGAGCAGTTCTTC. Translating gives CAISESGEQFF.

This clonotype came up many times. J is TRBJ2-5 and V is TRBV5-1; tentatively, D is TRBD2 (6 bases). Per germline, CDR1 SGHRS and CDR2 YFSETQ. The V end was cut by 4 bases, the J end by 6 bases, with 25 bases between. The CDR3 runs 17 residues. The CDR3 DNA sequence: TGCGCCAGCAGCGACGGGGGACTGGCTCTCCCTACAAAGACCCAGTACTTC. It specifies CASSDGGLALPTKTQYF.

The chain is built from TRBV6-6 and TRBJ1-2; weak D call: TRBD1 (6 bases). CDR3 length: 16 amino acids. CDR1 and CDR2 (germline): MNHNY, SVGAGI (reference sequence). V lost 6 bases, J lost 0 bases, and 17 bases lay in between. This chain's CDR3 is CASRKSGGEANYGYTF. The CDR3 DNA follows: TGTGCCAGCAGAAAGTCCGGGGGCGAAGCTAACTATGGCTACACCTTC.

The V call is TRBV7-9, the J call TRBJ2-5; 13 nucleotides align to TRBD2. The CDR3 covers 20 residues. The junction had 20 bases not matched to a gene; V was cut back by 5 bases and J by 5 bases. Germline assignment: CDR1 SEHNR and CDR2 FQNEAQ (reference sequence). This chain's CDR3 is CASSPTLGTSGNAGGETQYF. Written as DNA, the CDR3 is TGTGCCAGCAGCCCCACGCTAGGGACTAGCGGGAACGCAGGAGGGGAGACCCAGTACTTC. Full variable domain (rest looked up from reference TRBV7-9 and TRBJ2-5): DTGVSQNPRHKITKRGQNVTFRCDPISEHNRLYWYRQTLGQGPEFLTYFQNEAQLEKSRLLSDRFSAERPKGSFSTLEIQRTEQGDSAMYLCASSPTLGTSGNAGGETQYFGPGTRLLVL.

The V gene is TRBV2, the J gene TRBJ2-5; 8 bases fit TRBD1. This CDR3 is 13 amino acids long. V lost 6 bases to trimming and J lost 5 bases; unmatched junction nucleotides: 5. Germline CDR1 and CDR2: SNHLY and FYNNEI. The CDR3 nucleotides are TGTGCCAGCAGCGCACAGGGGGATGAGACCCAGTACTTC. Translation gives CASSAQGDETQYF.

This clonotype occurred many times. The chain joins TRBV6-5 to TRBJ2-1; no firm D call. The CDR3 has 18 amino acids. Trimming removed 0 bases at V and 4 bases at J, with 19 bases between. Germline CDR1 and CDR2: MNHEY and SVGAGI. The CDR3, as DNA: TGTGCCAGCAGTTACTCGAGAGGAACCCCACCAACTTACAATGAGCAGTTCTTC. Translation gives CASSYSRGTPPTYNEQFF.